What follows are 4 T cell receptor beta chains derived from one specimen sequenced in a study of blood T cell repertoires in COVID-19. TCRdb keeps only in-frame clones here, not all; method: immunoSEQ multiplex PCR. The data show around 68,000 clones, about 86% seen once. Sequenced input: peripheral blood. These receptors all come from a man aged 35-49 years with COVID-19, enrolled during active disease.

The V and J genes are TRBV6-5 and TRBJ1-2, with 11 bases aligning to TRBD1. The V gene end was trimmed by 7 bases and the J gene end by 7 bases; junction bases not matched to a gene: 8. Looked up from germline, CDR1 is MNHEY and CDR2 is SVGAGI. This CDR3 contains 14 residues. CDR3 DNA: TGTGCCAGCACCCTCGGACAGGGGGCCTCTGGCTACACCTTC. It specifies CASTLGQGASGYTF.

The genes are TRBV9 and TRBJ1-3; 8 nucleotides match TRBD1. Unmatched junction bases numbered 7, after V lost 4 bases and J lost 4 bases. Germline V CDR1 and CDR2: SGDLS, YYNGEE. This CDR3 has 15 residues. CDR3 residues: CASSPPGQGGNTIYF. CDR3 bases: TGTGCCAGCAGCCCCCCCGGACAGGGAGGAAACACCATATATTTT. The variable domain in full, completed from reference TRBV9 and TRBJ1-3, reads DSGVTQTPKHLITATGQRVTLRCSPRSGDLSVYWYQQSLDQGLQFLIQYYNGEERAKGNILERFSAQQFPDLHSELNLSSLELGDSALYFCASSPPGQGGNTIYFGEGSWLTVV.

The chain employs TRBV5-1 and TRBJ1-3; D remains ambiguous. The CDR3 sequence is 16 residues long. V lost 0 bases and J 0 bases, leaving 10 bases between the germline ends. Germline V gives CDR1 SGHRS, CDR2 YFSETQ. The CDR3 loop is CASSLAGSYSGNTIYF. CDR3 in DNA: TGCGCCAGCAGCTTGGCGGGGTCCTACTCTGGAAACACCATATATTTT. The full variable domain, completed using reference TRBV5-1 and TRBJ1-3, is KAGVTQTPRYLIKTRGQQVTLSCSPISGHRSVSWYQQTPGQGLQFLFEYFSETQRNKGNFPGRFSGRQFSNSRSEMNVSTLELGDSALYLCASSLAGSYSGNTIYFGEGSWLTVV.

The V and J genes are TRBV19 and TRBJ2-7, with D tentatively TRBD1 (6 bases). Germline CDR1 is LNHDA and CDR2 is SQIVND (reference sequence). V gave up 3 bases and J gave up 2 bases, with 11 bases separating them. The CDR3 totals 14 residues. CDR3 sequence reads: CASSIGTNTYEQYF. The CDR3 coding sequence is TGTGCCAGTAGTATTGGGACAAATACCTACGAGCAGTACTTC.